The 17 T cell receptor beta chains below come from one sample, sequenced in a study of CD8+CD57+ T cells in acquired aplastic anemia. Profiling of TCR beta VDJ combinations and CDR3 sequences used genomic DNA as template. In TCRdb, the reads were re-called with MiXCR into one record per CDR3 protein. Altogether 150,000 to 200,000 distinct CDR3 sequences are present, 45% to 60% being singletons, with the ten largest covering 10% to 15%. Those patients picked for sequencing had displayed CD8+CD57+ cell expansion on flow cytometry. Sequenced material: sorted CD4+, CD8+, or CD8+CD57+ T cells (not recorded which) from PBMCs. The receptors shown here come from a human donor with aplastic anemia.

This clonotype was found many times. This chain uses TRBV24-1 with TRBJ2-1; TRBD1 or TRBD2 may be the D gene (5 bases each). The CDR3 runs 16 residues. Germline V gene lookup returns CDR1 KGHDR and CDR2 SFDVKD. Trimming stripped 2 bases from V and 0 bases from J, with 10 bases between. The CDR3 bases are TGTGCCACCAGTGATTATAAGGGGAGCTCCTACAATGAGCAGTTCTTC. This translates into CATSDYKGSSYNEQFF.

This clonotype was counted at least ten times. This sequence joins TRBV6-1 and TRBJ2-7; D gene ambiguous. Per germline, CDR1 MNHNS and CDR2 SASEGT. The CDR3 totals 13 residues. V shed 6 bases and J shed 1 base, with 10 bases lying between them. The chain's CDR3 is CASSLTGSYEQYF. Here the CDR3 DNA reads TGTGCCAGCAGCCTAACTGGGTCCTACGAGCAGTACTTC.

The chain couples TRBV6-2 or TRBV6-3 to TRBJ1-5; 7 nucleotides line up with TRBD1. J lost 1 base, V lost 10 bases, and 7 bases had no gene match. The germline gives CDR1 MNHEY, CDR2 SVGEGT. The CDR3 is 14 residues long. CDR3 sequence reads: CATRQGRSNQPQHF. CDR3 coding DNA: TGTGCCACTCGACAGGGACGGAGCAATCAGCCCCAGCATTTT.

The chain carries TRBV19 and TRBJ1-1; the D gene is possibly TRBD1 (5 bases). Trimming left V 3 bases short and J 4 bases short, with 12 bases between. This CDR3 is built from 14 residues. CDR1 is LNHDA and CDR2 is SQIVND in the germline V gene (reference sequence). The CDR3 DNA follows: TGTGCCAGTAGTATGGGGGTGCGGGGCACTGAAGCTTTCTTT. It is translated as CASSMGVRGTEAFF.

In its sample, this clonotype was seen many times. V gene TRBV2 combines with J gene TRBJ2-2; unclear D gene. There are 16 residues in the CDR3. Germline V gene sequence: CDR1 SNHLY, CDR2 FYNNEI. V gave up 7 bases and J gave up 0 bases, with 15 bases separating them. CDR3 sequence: CASTRDHPANTGELFF. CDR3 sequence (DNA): TGTGCCAGCACCCGAGACCACCCCGCGAACACCGGGGAGCTGTTTTTT.

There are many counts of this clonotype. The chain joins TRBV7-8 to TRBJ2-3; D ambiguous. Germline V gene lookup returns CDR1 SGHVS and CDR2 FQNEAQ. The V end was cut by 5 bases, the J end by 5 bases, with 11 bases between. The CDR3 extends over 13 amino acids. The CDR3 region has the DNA TGTGCCAGCAGCCCCCTGGTGGGAGATACGCAGTATTTT. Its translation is CASSPLVGDTQYF.

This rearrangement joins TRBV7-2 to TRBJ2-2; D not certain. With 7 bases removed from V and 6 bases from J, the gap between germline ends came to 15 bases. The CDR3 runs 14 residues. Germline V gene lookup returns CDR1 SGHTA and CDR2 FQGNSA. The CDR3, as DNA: TGTGCCAGCACCTGGGTTGCGAGCGCCGGGGAGCTGTTTTTT. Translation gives CASTWVASAGELFF.

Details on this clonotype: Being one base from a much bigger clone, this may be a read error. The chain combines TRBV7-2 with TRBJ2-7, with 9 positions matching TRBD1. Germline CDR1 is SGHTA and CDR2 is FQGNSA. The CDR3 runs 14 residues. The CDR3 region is CASSQGTGHYEQYF. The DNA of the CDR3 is TGCGCCAGCAGCCAAGGGACAGGGCACTACGAGCAGTACTTC. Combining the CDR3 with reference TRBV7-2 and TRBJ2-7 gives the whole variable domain GAGVSQSPSNKVTEKGKDVELRCDPISGHTALYWYRQSLGQGLEFLIYFQGNSAPDKSGLPSDRFSAERTGGSVSTLTIQRTQQEDSAVYLCASSQGTGHYEQYFGPGTRLTVT.

Here the CDR3 DNA reads TGTGCCAGCAGCGCTTGGACAGGAGAGACCCAGTACTTC. Its protein product is CASSAWTGETQYF. This chain connects TRBV7-3 to TRBJ2-5; TRBD1 matches at 7 bases. This CDR3 has 13 amino acids. Germline CDR1 and CDR2: SGHTA and FQGTGA. J was trimmed by 4 bases and V by 5 bases; bases with no gene match: 4.

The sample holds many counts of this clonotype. The CDR3 DNA reads as TGTGCCAGCCTCAAGGGGGCACTGATCACAGATACGCAGTATTTT. Protein: CASLKGALITDTQYF. The chain links TRBV6-1 to TRBJ2-3, with 7 bases matching TRBD1. The CDR3 is 15 amino acids. Germline V CDR1 and CDR2: MNHNS, SASEGT. After removal of 8 bases from V and 2 bases from J, the junction contained 10 bases not matched to a gene.

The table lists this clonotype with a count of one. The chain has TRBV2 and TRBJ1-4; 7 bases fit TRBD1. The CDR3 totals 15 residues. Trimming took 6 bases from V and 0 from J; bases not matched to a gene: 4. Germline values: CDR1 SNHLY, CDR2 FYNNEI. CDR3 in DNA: TGTGCCAGCAGCAGGGGGACTGCAACTAATGAAAAACTGTTTTTT. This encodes CASSRGTATNEKLFF.

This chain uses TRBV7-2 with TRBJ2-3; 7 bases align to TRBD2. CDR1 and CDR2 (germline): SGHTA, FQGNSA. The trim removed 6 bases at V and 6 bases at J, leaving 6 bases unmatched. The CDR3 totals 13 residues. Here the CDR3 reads CASRDPGGDTQYF. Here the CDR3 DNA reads TGTGCCAGCAGGGACCCCGGGGGGGATACGCAGTATTTT.

CDR3 in DNA: TGTGCCAGCAGCCCCGGACAGAATACCTACGAGCAGTACTTC. Protein product: CASSPGQNTYEQYF. The chain recombines TRBV5-5 with TRBJ2-7; possibly TRBD1 for D (6 bases). This CDR3 has 14 amino acids. Germline CDR1 SGHKS, CDR2 YYEKEE (reference sequence). V lost 4 bases and J lost 2, with 13 bases in between. Based on the CDR3 plus reference TRBV5-5 and TRBJ2-7, the full variable domain is DAGVTQSPTHLIKTRGQQVTLRCSPISGHKSVSWYQQVLGQGPQFIFQYYEKEERGRGNFPDRFSARQFPNYSSELNVNALLLGDSALYLCASSPGQNTYEQYFGPGTRLTVT.

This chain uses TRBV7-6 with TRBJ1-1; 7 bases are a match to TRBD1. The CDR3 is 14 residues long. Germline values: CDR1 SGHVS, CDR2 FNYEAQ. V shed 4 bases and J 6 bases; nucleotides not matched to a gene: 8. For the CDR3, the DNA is TGTGCCAGCAGCTCCCGGACAGGCCAGGCTGAAGCTTTCTTT. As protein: CASSSRTGQAEAFF.

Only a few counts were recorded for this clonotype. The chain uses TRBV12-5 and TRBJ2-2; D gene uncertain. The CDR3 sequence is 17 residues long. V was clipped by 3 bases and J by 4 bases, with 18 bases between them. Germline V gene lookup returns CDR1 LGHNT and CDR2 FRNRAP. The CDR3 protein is CASGFAVPATGTGELFF. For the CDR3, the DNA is TGTGCTAGTGGTTTTGCGGTTCCGGCCACGGGCACCGGGGAGCTGTTTTTT.

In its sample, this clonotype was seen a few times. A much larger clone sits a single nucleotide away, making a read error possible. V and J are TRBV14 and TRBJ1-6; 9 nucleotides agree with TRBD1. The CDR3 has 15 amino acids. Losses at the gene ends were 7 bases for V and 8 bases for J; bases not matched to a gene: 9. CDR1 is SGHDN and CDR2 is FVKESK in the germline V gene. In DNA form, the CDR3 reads TGTGCCAGCAACGGCCACAGGGGGCTAGATTCACCCCTCCACTTT. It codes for CASNGHRGLDSPLHF.

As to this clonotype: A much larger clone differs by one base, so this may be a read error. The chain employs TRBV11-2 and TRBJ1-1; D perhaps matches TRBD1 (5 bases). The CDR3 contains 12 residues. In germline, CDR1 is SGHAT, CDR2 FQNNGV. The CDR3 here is CASSPQGTEAVF. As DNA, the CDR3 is TGTGCCAGCAGTCCACAAGGGACTGAAGCTGTCTTT.